This T cell receptor beta chain was found in a study of T cells after posttransplantation cyclophosphamide. Study-level findings and limits: Blood and skin or GI T cell repertoires showed limited TRB overlap. Recipient CMV seropositivity and CMV reactivation strongly tracked TRB clonality. Donor-recipient repertoire similarity was low at 1-2 months, rising over year one.

Sequencing was performed with immunoSEQ multiplex PCR; in TCRdb, only in-frame clones are kept and a portion is missing. There are around 2,900 clones in the sample, none observed a single time. In this sample, this clone is medium-sized. Its antigen is undetermined. Cyclophosphamide on days +3 and +4 followed busulfan-fludarabine conditioning and a marrow graft. This CDR3 has 15 amino acids. Germline V lookup: CDR1 LGHNA, CDR2 YSLEER. Trimming removed 0 bases at V and 2 bases at J, with 10 bases between. The clonotype was recovered from a female patient aged 50-59 years who received an allogeneic stem cell transplant from a related donor, was CMV-positive, and had no GVHD. The T cells may come from the graft donor. The chain combines TRBV4-3 with TRBJ1-1; tentative D call: TRBD1 (5 bases). This material consisted of PBMCs, taken after allogeneic stem cell transplant with posttransplant cyclophosphamide. CDR3 residues: CASSQDRGQNTEAFF. CDR3 nucleotides: TGCGCCAGCAGCCAAGATAGGGGTCAAAACACTGAAGCTTTCTTT.